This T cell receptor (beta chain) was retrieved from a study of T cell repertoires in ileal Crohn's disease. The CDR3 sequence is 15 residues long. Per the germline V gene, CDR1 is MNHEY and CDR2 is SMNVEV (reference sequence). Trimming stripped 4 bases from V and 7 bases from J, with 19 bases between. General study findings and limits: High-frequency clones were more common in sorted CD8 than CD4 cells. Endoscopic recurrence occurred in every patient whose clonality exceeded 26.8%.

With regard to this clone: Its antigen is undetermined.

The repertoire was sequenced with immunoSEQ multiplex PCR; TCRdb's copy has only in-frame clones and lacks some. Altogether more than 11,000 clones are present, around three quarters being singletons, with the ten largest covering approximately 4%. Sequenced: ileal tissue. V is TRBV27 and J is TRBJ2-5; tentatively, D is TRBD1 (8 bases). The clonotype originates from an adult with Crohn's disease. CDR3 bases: TGTGCCAGCAGTTCGAACAGGGGGGGTCGAGGGACCCAGTACTTC. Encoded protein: CASSSNRGGRGTQYF.